The 9 T cell receptor beta chains below were found in one sample sequenced in a study of T cell responses to AZD1222 COVID-19 vaccine. Profiling relied on immunoSEQ multiplex PCR, and the TCRdb table lists in-frame clones only, not all of them. The sample includes some 60,000 clones, 84% seen only once; the top ten take about 19%. The sequencing used peripheral blood, collected on day 0 of AZD1222 vaccination. The origin of the receptors is an adult in good health.

CDR3 in amino acids: CSARVANEQFF. The CDR3 DNA sequence: TGCAGTGCTAGAGTGGCCAATGAGCAGTTCTTC. The J gene is TRBJ2-1, the V gene TRBV20-1, with unresolved D. With 1 base removed from V and 6 bases from J, the gap between germline ends came to 4 bases. Germline assignment: CDR1 DFQATT and CDR2 SNEGSKA (reference sequence). The CDR3 spans 11 residues.

CDR3 loop: CATSRDPNTEAFF. CDR3 in DNA: TGTGCCACCAGCAGAGATCCGAACACTGAAGCTTTCTTT. The V call is TRBV15, the J call TRBJ1-1; no firm D call. The CDR3 covers 13 residues. The V end was cut by 0 bases, the J end by 1 base, with 3 bases between. Per the germline V gene, CDR1 is LNHNV and CDR2 is YYDKDF (reference sequence).

The CDR3 DNA reads TGTGCCAGTAGTCCCCGGGACAGGGGTAGCAATCAGCCCCAGCATTTT. Translating it yields CASSPRDRGSNQPQHF. The rearrangement uses TRBV19 and TRBJ1-5; 10 positions agree with TRBD1. The CDR3 consists of 16 residues. V lost 5 bases to trimming and J lost 0 bases; unmatched junction nucleotides: 4. Germline CDR1 reads LNHDA; CDR2 reads SQIVND (reference sequence).

The V call is TRBV5-1, the J call TRBJ2-6; D is uncertain. The CDR3 has 14 residues. Germline CDR1 and CDR2: SGHRS and YFSETQ. Trimming removed 3 bases at V and 0 bases at J, with 4 bases between. The CDR3 reads CASSYSSGANVLTF. The CDR3 region has the DNA TGCGCCAGCAGCTACAGCTCTGGGGCCAACGTCCTGACTTTC.

This rearrangement joins TRBV5-6 to TRBJ1-1; D not resolved. This CDR3 is built from 18 residues. V lost 0 bases, J lost 0 bases, and 18 bases lay in between. Germline V lookup: CDR1 SGHDT, CDR2 YYEEEE. CDR3 sequence (DNA): TGTGCCAGCAGCTTGGGGTTTTTGAACGGGTACATGAACACTGAAGCTTTCTTT. Translation gives CASSLGFLNGYMNTEAFF. The full variable domain, in which reference TRBV5-6 and TRBJ1-1 provide the parts outside the CDR3, is DAGVTQSPTHLIKTRGQQVTLRCSPKSGHDTVSWYQQALGQGPQFIFQYYEEEERQRGNFPDRFSGHQFPNYSSELNVNALLLGDSALYLCASSLGFLNGYMNTEAFFGQGTRLTVV.

This clone was picked up one time. CDR3 sequence reads: CASSPGVGNSPLHF. For the CDR3, the DNA is TGTGCCAGCTCACCAGGGGTAGGGAATTCACCCCTCCACTTT. This rearrangement joins TRBV18 to TRBJ1-6; D gene ambiguous. CDR1 and CDR2 from the germline V gene are KGHSH and LQKENI. V was shortened by 2 bases and J by 7 bases, with 9 bases between the two germline ends. The CDR3 has 14 amino acids.

This sequence joins TRBV19 and TRBJ2-1; 14 bases align to TRBD2. Germline values: CDR1 LNHDA, CDR2 SQIVND (reference sequence). V lost 6 bases and J lost 9; bases outside the gene matches: 10. This CDR3 has 16 amino acids. The CDR3: CASSTGTSGRWSEQFF. In nucleotides, the CDR3 is TGTGCCAGTAGCACCGGGACTAGCGGGAGATGGAGTGAGCAGTTCTTC.

The chain carries TRBV5-8 and TRBJ2-3; TRBD1 matches at 8 bases. Looked up from germline, CDR1 is SGHTS and CDR2 is YDEGEE. The V and J ends lost 4 bases and 0 bases, in that order; junction bases with no gene match: 10. CDR3 length equals 17 residues. CDR3 coding DNA: TGTGCCAGCAGCAATCCGAGACAGGGGACTAGCACAGATACGCAGTATTTT. This encodes CASSNPRQGTSTDTQYF.

This chain joins TRBV5-8 and TRBJ2-1; 7 bases are shared with TRBD2. Germline-derived CDR1 and CDR2 are SGHTS and YDEGEE. The CDR3 runs to 15 residues. The trim removed 1 base at V and 6 bases at J, leaving 7 bases unmatched. The CDR3 protein is CASSLLGRGFNEQFF. The CDR3 DNA reads TGTGCCAGCAGCTTGTTGGGGCGGGGGTTCAATGAGCAGTTCTTC.